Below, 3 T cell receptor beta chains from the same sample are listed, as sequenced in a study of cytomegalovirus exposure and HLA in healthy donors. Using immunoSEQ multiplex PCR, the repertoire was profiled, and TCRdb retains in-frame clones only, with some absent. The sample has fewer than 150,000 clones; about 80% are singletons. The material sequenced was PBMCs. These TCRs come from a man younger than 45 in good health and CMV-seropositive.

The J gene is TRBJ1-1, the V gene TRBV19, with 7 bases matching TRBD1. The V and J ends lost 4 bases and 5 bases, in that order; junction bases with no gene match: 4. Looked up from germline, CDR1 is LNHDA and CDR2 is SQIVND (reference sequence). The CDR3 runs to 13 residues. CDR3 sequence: CASSNRGGTEAFF. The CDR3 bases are TGTGCCAGTAGTAACAGGGGAGGTACTGAAGCTTTCTTT.

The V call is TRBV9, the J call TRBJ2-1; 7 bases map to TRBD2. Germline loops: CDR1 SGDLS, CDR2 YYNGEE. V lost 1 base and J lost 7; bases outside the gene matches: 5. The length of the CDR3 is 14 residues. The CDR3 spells CASSVRREGNEQFF. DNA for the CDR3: TGTGCCAGCAGCGTACGTAGGGAGGGGAATGAGCAGTTCTTC.

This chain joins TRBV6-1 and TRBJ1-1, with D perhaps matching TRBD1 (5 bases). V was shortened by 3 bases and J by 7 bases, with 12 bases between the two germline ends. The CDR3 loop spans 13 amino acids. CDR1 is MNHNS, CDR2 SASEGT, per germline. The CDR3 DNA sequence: TGTGCCAGCAGTGAGACGAGAAGGGGTGAAGCTTTCTTT. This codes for CASSETRRGEAFF.